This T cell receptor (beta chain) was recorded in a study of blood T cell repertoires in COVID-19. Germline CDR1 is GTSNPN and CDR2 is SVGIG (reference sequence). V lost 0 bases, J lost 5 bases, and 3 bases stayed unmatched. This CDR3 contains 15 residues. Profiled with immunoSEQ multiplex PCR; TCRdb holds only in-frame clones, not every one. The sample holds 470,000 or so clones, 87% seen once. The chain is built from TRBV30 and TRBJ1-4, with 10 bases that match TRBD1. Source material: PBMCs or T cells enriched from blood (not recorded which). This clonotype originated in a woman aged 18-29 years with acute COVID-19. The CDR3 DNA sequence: TGTGCCTGGAGTGTAATGGGACAGGGGAATGAAAAACTGTTTTTT. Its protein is CAWSVMGQGNEKLFF.